These T cell receptor beta chains were read from a single sample in a study of CD8 T cells in ankylosing spondylitis. Each CDR3 protein gets one entry after TCRdb re-called the 5' RACE reads with MiXCR. The sample has more than 250,000 distinct CDR3 sequences, approximately 8.2% seen once. The sample comprised blood, either unsorted or a sorted T cell fraction (not recorded which). The receptors shown here come from a male donor with ankylosing spondylitis. CDR3s include the opening cysteine and the closing phenylalanine or tryptophan. The order of the fields is D gene, clone size, V gene, J gene, CDR3 protein, CDR3 DNA. D genes are given only for firm matches. The listing skips clone size in some rows; elsewhere it reads once, few, many or a size class.

-	few	TRBV5-6	TRBJ1-4	CASSSRTFGEKLFF	TGTGCCAGCAGCTCACGGACGTTCGGCGAAAAACTGTTTTTT
-	-	TRBV5-1	TRBJ1-2	CASSPDNPNYGYTF	TGCGCCAGCAGCCCGGACAACCCTAACTATGGCTACACCTTC
-	few	TRBV4-3	TRBJ2-7	CASSPIGDPYEQYF	TGCGCCAGCAGCCCGATCGGAGACCCCTACGAGCAGTACTTC
-	few	TRBV29-1	TRBJ2-7	CSVGDREGIGLAVSEQYF	TGCAGCGTTGGGGACAGGGAGGGAATCGGACTAGCGGTTTCCGAGCAGTACTTC
TRBD2	many	TRBV12-3/TRBV12-4	TRBJ2-1	CASSFNPGLAFNEQFF	TGTGCCAGCAGTTTCAACCCGGGACTAGCGTTCAATGAGCAGTTCTTC
-	-	TRBV5-1	TRBJ2-7	CASSSPVGNYEQYF	TGCGCCAGCAGCTCCCCCGTGGGGAATTACGAGCAGTACTTC
-	many	TRBV2	TRBJ1-2	CASSEETSSGYTF	TGTGCCAGCAGTGAAGAGACGTCCTCTGGCTACACCTTC
-	many	TRBV29-1	TRBJ2-1	CSAEEGTSEQFF	TGCAGCGCCGAGGAAGGGACTTCCGAGCAGTTCTTC
-	few	TRBV24-1	TRBJ2-7	CATSARQWTLSYEQYF	TGTGCCACCAGTGCCCGTCAGTGGACTCTCTCCTACGAGCAGTACTTC
TRBD1	-	TRBV28	TRBJ1-6	CDSSSSTGPNSPLHF	TGTGACAGCAGCTCTTCGACAGGGCCAAATTCACCCCTCCACTTT
-	many	TRBV7-9	TRBJ1-1	CASSLIAGATEAFF	TGTGCCAGCAGCTTAATTGCAGGGGCCACTGAAGCTTTCTTT
-	many	TRBV5-1	TRBJ2-3	CASSLNAAQDTQYF	TGCGCCAGCAGCTTGAACGCCGCCCAAGATACGCAGTATTTT
-	many	TRBV6-2/TRBV6-3	TRBJ2-7	CASSYSLGLAVEQYF	TGTGCCAGCAGTTACTCCCTGGGCCTAGCAGTCGAGCAGTACTTC
-	-	TRBV28	TRBJ2-5	CASSWGRGGSETQYF	TGTGCCAGCAGTTGGGGCAGGGGGGGTTCAGAGACCCAGTACTTC
-	-	TRBV11-2	TRBJ2-1	CASSLNPWPGEQFF	TGTGCCAGCAGCTTAAATCCCTGGCCAGGTGAGCAGTTCTTC
TRBD2	-	TRBV7-9	TRBJ2-1	CAGGTSAYNEQFF	TGTGCCGGAGGGACTAGCGCCTACAATGAGCAGTTCTTC
-	many	TRBV15	TRBJ2-7	CATSRGYGRYEQYF	TGTGCCACCAGCAGAGGTTACGGCCGCTACGAGCAGTACTTC
-	-	TRBV6-5	TRBJ1-6	CASSYGGRLNSPLHF	TGTGCCAGCAGTTACGGGGGTCGTCTAAATTCACCCCTCCACTTT
-	-	TRBV5-1	TRBJ1-1	CASSLSITNTEAFF	TGCGCCAGCAGCTTGTCTATTACGAACACTGAAGCTTTCTTT
-	few	TRBV12-3/TRBV12-4	TRBJ2-2	CASRGRNTGELFF	TGTGCCAGCAGAGGCCGTAACACCGGGGAGCTGTTTTTT
-	-	TRBV7-2	TRBJ1-5	CASSLDRAGNQPQHF	TGTGCCAGCAGCTTAGACAGGGCGGGCAATCAGCCCCAGCATTTT
-	-	TRBV6-5	TRBJ2-2	CASSYPGSRATGELFF	TGTGCCAGCAGTTACCCGGGGAGTAGGGCCACCGGGGAGCTGTTTTTT
TRBD1	many	TRBV24-1	TRBJ1-5	CATSDRADRERNQPQHF	TGTGCCACCAGTGACCGAGCGGACAGGGAACGCAATCAGCCCCAGCATTTT
TRBD1	many	TRBV7-8	TRBJ1-6	CASSSRQGSPLHF	TGTGCCAGCAGCTCTAGACAGGGGTCACCCCTCCACTTT
TRBD1	-	TRBV6-5	TRBJ2-2	CASSRDRGRELFF	TGTGCCAGCAGTCGGGACAGGGGAAGGGAGCTGTTTTTT
-	many	TRBV5-1	TRBJ1-4	CASSSTATNEKLFF	TGCGCCAGCAGCAGCACAGCAACTAATGAAAAACTGTTTTTT
-	many	TRBV4-3	TRBJ2-2	CASSQEGVIGTGELFF	TGCGCCAGCAGCCAAGAAGGGGTGATCGGGACCGGGGAGCTGTTTTTT
TRBD1	few	TRBV4-1	TRBJ2-1	CASSLNRDRGRRNEQFF	TGCGCCAGCAGCCTTAACCGGGACAGGGGGCGTCGCAATGAGCAGTTCTTC
TRBD2	many	TRBV5-1	TRBJ2-3	CASSRGAGGSADTQYF	TGCGCCAGCAGCCGCGGAGCGGGAGGGAGCGCAGATACGCAGTATTTT
TRBD1	-	TRBV27	TRBJ2-7	CASRLYRGVREQYF	TGTGCCAGCAGACTATACAGGGGGGTGCGTGAGCAGTACTTC
-	-	TRBV27	TRBJ2-7	CASTRGTTYEQYF	TGTGCCAGCACCCGTGGGACAACCTACGAGCAGTACTTC
-	-	TRBV3-1	TRBJ1-2	CASSQDWTRSNGYTF	TGTGCCAGCAGCCAAGATTGGACACGGAGTAATGGCTACACCTTC
TRBD1	few	TRBV5-1	TRBJ1-2	CASSTRTGANYGYTF	TGCGCCAGCAGCACCCGGACAGGGGCGAACTATGGCTACACCTTC
-	-	TRBV3-1	TRBJ2-3	CASSYYTDTQYF	TGTGCCAGCAGTTACTACACAGATACGCAGTATTTT
-	many	TRBV4-3	TRBJ1-2	CASSQEVTFYNRYGYTF	TGCGCCAGCAGCCAAGAAGTAACGTTCTACAACCGCTATGGCTACACCTTC
-	-	TRBV14	TRBJ2-7	CASSRGLSQAGYEQYF	TGTGCCAGCAGCCGTGGCTTGAGCCAAGCTGGGTACGAGCAGTACTTC
-	few	TRBV29-1	TRBJ2-6	CSVGGYAGANVLTF	TGCAGCGTTGGAGGGTACGCTGGGGCCAACGTCCTGACTTTC